This T cell receptor (beta chain) was captured by sequencing in a study of T cell responses to AZD1222 COVID-19 vaccine. This clone was seen only once. Produced via immunoSEQ multiplex PCR; TCRdb's table is partial and in-frame only. The data show about 140,000 clones, 70% to 90% seen once. CDR1 is SGDLS, CDR2 YYNGEE, per germline. The CDR3 is 16 residues long. V was clipped by 3 bases and J by 1 base, with 13 bases between them. This rearrangement joins TRBV9 to TRBJ2-2; D gene ambiguous. Sequences were derived from peripheral blood, sampled on day 0 of AZD1222 vaccination. This sequence was found in an adult in good health. The CDR3 DNA reads as TGTGCCAGCAGCGCCAGTAGTAGCAGGAACACCGGGGAGCTGTTTTTT. Translation gives CASSASSSRNTGELFF.